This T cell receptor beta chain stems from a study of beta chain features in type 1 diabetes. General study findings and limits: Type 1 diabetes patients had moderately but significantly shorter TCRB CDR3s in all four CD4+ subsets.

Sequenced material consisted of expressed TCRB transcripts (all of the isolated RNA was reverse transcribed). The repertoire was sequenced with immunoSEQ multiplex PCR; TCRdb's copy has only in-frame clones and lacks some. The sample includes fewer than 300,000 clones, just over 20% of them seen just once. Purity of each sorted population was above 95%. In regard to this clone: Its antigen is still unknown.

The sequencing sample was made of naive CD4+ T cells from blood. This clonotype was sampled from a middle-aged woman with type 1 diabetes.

CDR3 bases: TGTGCCAGCAGCTTCCGGACAGGGAGCTCCTATAATTCACCCCTCCACTTT. Its translation is CASSFRTGSSYNSPLHF. This chain connects TRBV5-6 to TRBJ1-6, with 8 nucleotides matching TRBD1. The CDR3 loop spans 17 amino acids. V lost 2 bases and J lost 0; bases outside the gene matches: 4. Germline loops: CDR1 SGHDT, CDR2 YYEEEE.